The clone carrying this T cell receptor (beta chain) has ten or more counts. Trimming removed 6 bases at V and 6 bases at J, with 18 bases between. The V gene's germline CDR1 is LGHNA and CDR2 YNFKEQ. CDR3 length: 15 amino acids. TCRdb redid the calling of the 5' RACE reads with MiXCR, one entry per CDR3 protein. This table holds around 480,000 distinct CDR3 sequences, approximately 14% found once. The sample comes from a study of identical twins. These same data were also listed under a study on yellow fever vaccine responses in identical twins. Per that study: Convergence reportedly seemed to mark part of the twins' vaccine T cell response, with personalization marking the rest.

The sequenced sample was CD4+ T cells sorted from blood. The chain carries TRBV4-2 and TRBJ2-1; possibly TRBD2 for D (7 bases). The receptor's source is a woman younger than 30 in good health. The CDR3 spells CASRVASGGGNEQFF. In DNA form, the CDR3 reads TGTGCCAGCAGGGTGGCTAGCGGAGGGGGCAATGAGCAGTTCTTC.